This passage covers 11 T cell receptor beta chains from one sample sequenced in a study of vaccination effects on CD4 cells after COVID-19. Generated by immunoSEQ multiplex PCR, the TCRdb table keeps only in-frame clones and is missing some. The sample yields roughly 11,000 clones, about 74% seen once. Before any sequencing was done, the ViraFEST assay used viral peptide pools to expand antigen-specific CD4+ T cells. Subsequent to less than 13 days of culture, CD4+ T cells were isolated. For these receptors, no antigen is known. Source: CD4+ T cells from PBMCs cultured with HCoV-229E spike peptides, taken before COVID-19 vaccination. The origin of the receptors is a human donor who received a COVID-19 vaccine.

The V call is TRBV12-3 or TRBV12-4, the J call TRBJ1-1, with no clear D. The CDR3 extends over 12 amino acids. Trimming stripped 3 bases from V and 5 bases from J, with 7 bases between. In nucleotides, the CDR3 is TGTGCCAGCAGTTTGGCGTTAACTGAAGCTTTCTTT. Protein product: CASSLALTEAFF.

V usage is TRBV18 and J usage is TRBJ2-7; D gene unclear. The V and J ends lost 4 bases and 5 bases respectively, with 12 bases between them. Germline assignment: CDR1 KGHSH and CDR2 LQKENI. The length of the CDR3 is 13 residues. CDR3 sequence reads: CASSLRSGNEQYF. CDR3 coding DNA: TGTGCCAGCTCACTGAGGTCCGGAAACGAGCAGTACTTC.

This clone has a handful of counts. J is TRBJ2-7 and V is TRBV9; D is undetermined. Trimming shortened V by 0 bases and J by 2 bases, and 9 bases separated the two germline ends. Looked up from germline, CDR1 is SGDLS and CDR2 is YYNGEE. CDR3 length: 14 amino acids. The DNA of the CDR3 is TGTGCCAGCAGCGTAGGTCTCGGCACCTACGAGCAGTACTTC. Translation: CASSVGLGTYEQYF.

The chain combines TRBV20-1 with TRBJ2-1; D is ambiguous. This CDR3 is built from 11 residues. Germline CDR1 DFQATT, CDR2 SNEGSKA (reference sequence). Trimming cost V 5 bases and J 3 bases, with 5 bases left between them. The CDR3 here is CSADDYNEQFF. CDR3 DNA sequence: TGCAGTGCTGATGACTACAATGAGCAGTTCTTC.

The J gene is TRBJ2-7, the V gene TRBV28; D possibly corresponds to TRBD1 (5 bases). This CDR3 comprises 12 residues. V shed 5 bases and J shed 4 bases, with 9 bases lying between them. The germline V gene encodes CDR1 MDHEN and CDR2 SYDVKM. The CDR3 loop is CASSTRTYEQYF. The CDR3 DNA sequence: TGTGCCAGCAGTACCAGGACATACGAGCAGTACTTC.

The CDR3 DNA follows: TGTGCCAGCGGGGGACTAGCGGGACCCTCCTACAATGAGCAGTTCTTC. As protein: CASGGLAGPSYNEQFF. The chain is built from TRBV2 and TRBJ2-1; 13 bases are shared with TRBD2. The CDR3 has 16 amino acids. Germline loops: CDR1 SNHLY, CDR2 FYNNEI. The J segment lost 0 bases and the V segment lost 8 bases, leaving 4 bases of the junction unmatched.

On this clone itself: Its ends do not fully match the called genes, so a read error is possible. The chain recombines TRBV5-6 with TRBJ1-1; D is undetermined. The CDR3 has 12 amino acids. CDR1 is SGHDT and CDR2 is YYEEEE in the germline V gene. CDR3 sequence reads: CASSLFSAAASF. The CDR3 nucleotides are TGTGCCAGCAGCTTGTTTTCGGCAGCCGCATCCTTT.

A single count supports this clone. The rearrangement links TRBV28 to TRBJ2-7; D is perhaps TRBD2 (6 bases). The CDR3 is 13 residues long. From germline, CDR1 is MDHEN and CDR2 SYDVKM. V shed 7 bases and J shed 9 bases, with 19 bases lying between them. The CDR3 spells CASNHPGTSRQYF. As DNA, the CDR3 is TGTGCCAGCAACCACCCCGGGACTTCTCGGCAGTACTTC.

V is TRBV3-1 (or the pseudogene TRBV3-2) and J is TRBJ2-7, with D perhaps given as TRBD1 or TRBD2 (5 bases each). Deletions cut 1 base from V and 0 bases from J, with 19 bases between. The length of the CDR3 is 18 residues. CDR1 LGHDT and CDR2 YNNKEL come from the germline V gene (reference sequence). The CDR3 sequence: CASSQALPTGTGSYEQYF. In nucleotides, the CDR3 is TGTGCCAGCAGCCAAGCCCTACCCACCGGGACGGGCTCCTACGAGCAGTACTTC.

This clone appeared once. CDR3 in amino acids: CASSQYRGGEQYF. DNA of the CDR3: TGTGCCAGCAGCCAATACAGAGGTGGCGAGCAGTACTTC. This chain links TRBV14 with TRBJ2-7; D is unclear. Between the trimmed V and J ends, which lost 2 bases and 6 bases, there was a span of 11 bases. From germline, CDR1 is SGHDN and CDR2 FVKESK. There are 13 residues in the CDR3.

The chain uses TRBV28 and TRBJ2-1, with 7 bases that match TRBD2. CDR3 length equals 14 residues. Looked up from germline, CDR1 is MDHEN and CDR2 is SYDVKM. V gave up 0 bases and J gave up 9 bases; unmatched junction bases: 5. The CDR3 loop reads CASSLCRTRCEQFF. CDR3 bases: TGTGCCAGCAGTTTATGCAGGACTAGATGTGAGCAGTTCTTC.